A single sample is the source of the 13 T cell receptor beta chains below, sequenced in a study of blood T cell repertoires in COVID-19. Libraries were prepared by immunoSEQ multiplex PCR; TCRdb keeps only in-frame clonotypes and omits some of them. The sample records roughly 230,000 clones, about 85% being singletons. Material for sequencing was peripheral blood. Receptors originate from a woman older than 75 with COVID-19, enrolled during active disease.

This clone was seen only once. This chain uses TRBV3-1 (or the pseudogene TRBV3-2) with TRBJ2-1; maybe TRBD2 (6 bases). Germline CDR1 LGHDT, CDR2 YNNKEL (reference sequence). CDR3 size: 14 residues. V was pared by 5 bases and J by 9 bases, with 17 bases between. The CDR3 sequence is CASSYRLDQGEQFF. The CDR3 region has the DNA TGTGCCAGCAGCTATCGACTAGATCAGGGTGAGCAGTTCTTC.

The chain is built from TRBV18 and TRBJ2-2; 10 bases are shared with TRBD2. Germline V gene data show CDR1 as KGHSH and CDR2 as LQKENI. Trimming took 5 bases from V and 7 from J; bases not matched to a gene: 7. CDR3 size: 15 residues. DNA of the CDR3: TGTGCCAGCTCATTCGGGACTAGCGAAGTCGGGGAGCTGTTTTTT. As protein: CASSFGTSEVGELFF.

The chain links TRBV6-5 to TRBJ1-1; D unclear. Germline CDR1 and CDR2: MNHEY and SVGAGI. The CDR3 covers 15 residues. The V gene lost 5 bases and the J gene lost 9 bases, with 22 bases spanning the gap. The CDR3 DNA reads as TGTGCCAGCAGTATCCCTGGAGGGTCGGGTGATCAAGCTTTCTTT. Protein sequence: CASSIPGGSGDQAFF.

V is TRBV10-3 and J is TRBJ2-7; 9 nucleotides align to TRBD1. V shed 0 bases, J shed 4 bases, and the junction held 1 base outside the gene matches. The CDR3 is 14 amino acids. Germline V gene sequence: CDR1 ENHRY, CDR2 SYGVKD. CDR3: CAISESGTGYEQYF. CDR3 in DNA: TGTGCCATCAGTGAGTCAGGGACAGGGTACGAGCAGTACTTC.

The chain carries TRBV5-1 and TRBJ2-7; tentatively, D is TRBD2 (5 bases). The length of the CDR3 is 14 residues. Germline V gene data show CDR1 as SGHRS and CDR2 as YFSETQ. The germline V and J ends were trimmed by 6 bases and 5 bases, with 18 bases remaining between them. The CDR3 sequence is CASKADRTSHEQYV. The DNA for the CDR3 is TGCGCCAGCAAGGCTGACCGGACTTCTCACGAGCAGTACGTC.

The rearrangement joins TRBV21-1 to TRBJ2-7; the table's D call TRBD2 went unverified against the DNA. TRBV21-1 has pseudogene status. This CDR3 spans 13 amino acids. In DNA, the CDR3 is TGTGCCAGCCCGACGGGAAGGGAATACGAGCAGTACTTC. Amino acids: CASPTGREYEQYF.

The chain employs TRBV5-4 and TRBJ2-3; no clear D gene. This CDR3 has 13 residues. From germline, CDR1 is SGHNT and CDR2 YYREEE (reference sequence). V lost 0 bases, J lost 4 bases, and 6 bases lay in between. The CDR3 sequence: CASSLALSDTQYF. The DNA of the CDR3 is TGTGCCAGCAGCTTGGCATTGTCAGATACGCAGTATTTT.

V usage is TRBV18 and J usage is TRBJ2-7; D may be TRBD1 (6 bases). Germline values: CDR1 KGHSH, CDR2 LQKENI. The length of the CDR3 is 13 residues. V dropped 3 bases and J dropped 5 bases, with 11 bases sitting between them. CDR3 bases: TGTGCCAGCTCACCGTCAGGGGACGACGAGCAGTACGTC. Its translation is CASSPSGDDEQYV.

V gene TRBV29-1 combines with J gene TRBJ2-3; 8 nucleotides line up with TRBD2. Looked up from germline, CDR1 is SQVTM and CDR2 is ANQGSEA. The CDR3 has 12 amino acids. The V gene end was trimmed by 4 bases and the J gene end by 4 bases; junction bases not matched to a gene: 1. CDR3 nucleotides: TGCAGCGTTGGCGGGGGGTCAGATACGCAGTATTTT. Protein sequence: CSVGGGSDTQYF.

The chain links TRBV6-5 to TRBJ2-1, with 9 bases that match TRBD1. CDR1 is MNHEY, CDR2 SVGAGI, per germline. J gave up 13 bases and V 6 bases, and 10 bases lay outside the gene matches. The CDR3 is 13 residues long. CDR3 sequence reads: CASSFADRGSQFF. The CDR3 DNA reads TGTGCCAGCAGCTTCGCCGACAGGGGGAGTCAGTTCTTC.

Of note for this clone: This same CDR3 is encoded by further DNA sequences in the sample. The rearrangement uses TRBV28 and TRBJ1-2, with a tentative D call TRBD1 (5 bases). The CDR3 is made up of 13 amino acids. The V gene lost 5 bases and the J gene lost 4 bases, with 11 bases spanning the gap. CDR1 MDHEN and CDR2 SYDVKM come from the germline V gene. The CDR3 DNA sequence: TGTGCCAGCAGTCCTACAGGAACCTATGGCTACACCTTC. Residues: CASSPTGTYGYTF.

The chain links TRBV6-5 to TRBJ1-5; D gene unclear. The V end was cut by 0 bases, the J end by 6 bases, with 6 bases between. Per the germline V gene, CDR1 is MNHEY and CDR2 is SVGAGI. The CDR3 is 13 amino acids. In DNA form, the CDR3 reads TGTGCCAGCAGTTACTCGCGATCTCAGCCCCAGCATTTT. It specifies CASSYSRSQPQHF.

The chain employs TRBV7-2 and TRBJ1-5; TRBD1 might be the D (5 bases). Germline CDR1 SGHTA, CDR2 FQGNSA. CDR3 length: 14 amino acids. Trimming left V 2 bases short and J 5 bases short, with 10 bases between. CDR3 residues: CASSLRTGDQPQHF. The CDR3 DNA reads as TGTGCCAGCAGCTTAAGAACAGGAGATCAGCCCCAGCATTTT.